This T cell receptor (beta chain) is drawn from a study of T cells in Graves' hyperthyroidism and ophthalmopathy. Study context: Peripheral blood was obtained at initial diagnosis, preceding any treatment.

Amplified regions were TCR beta CDR3 sequences from RNA transcripts. In the first-round RT-PCR of the TCR CDR3, the HTBI primer set was used. TCRdb re-derived calls from the multiplex PCR reads in MiXCR, one entry per CDR3 protein. The sample yields more than 450,000 distinct CDR3 sequences, about 20% seen once. As regards this clonotype: Its specificity is not known.

The CDR3 sequence is 15 residues long. From germline, CDR1 is MGHRA and CDR2 YSYEKL. V was clipped by 0 bases and J by 2 bases, with 9 bases between them. Study-wide results and limits: The model identified upcoming ophthalmopathy a median approximately six months ahead of onset. Ophthalmopathy was separated from stable hyperthyroidism by a 13 V-J model. The majority of expanded thyroid clonotypes above 0.001 also appeared in blood.

The origin of this receptor is a man aged 35-49 years with Graves' ophthalmopathy. Sequences were obtained from blood. The V gene is TRBV4-1, the J gene TRBJ2-3, with D maybe TRBD1 (6 bases). CDR3 coding DNA: TGCGCCAGCAGCCAAGAGTGGGACATCACAGATACGCAGTATTTT. It translates to CASSQEWDITDTQYF.